This entry lists 32 T cell receptor beta chains sequenced from one sample in a study of T cells in Graves' hyperthyroidism and ophthalmopathy. TCR beta CDR3 regions were amplified from RNA transcripts. The HTBI primer set was used in a first-round RT-PCR of the TCR CDR3. TCRdb re-analysed the multiplex PCR reads in MiXCR, keeping a single row per CDR3 protein. Of fewer than 450,000 distinct CDR3 sequences listed, approximately 18% are singletons. The material sequenced was blood. The receptors were gathered from a woman in her 30s with Graves' hyperthyroidism that later progressed to Graves' ophthalmopathy.

This clonotype has ten or more counts. V is TRBV20-1 and J is TRBJ2-5; TRBD2 matches 7 bases. Germline assignment: CDR1 DFQATT and CDR2 SNEGSKA (reference sequence). This CDR3 spans 14 amino acids. V lost 2 bases and J lost 2; bases outside the gene matches: 5. The CDR3 DNA reads TGCAGTGCTAGACTAGCGGCTCATCAAGAGACCCAGTACTTC. This sequence encodes CSARLAAHQETQYF.

This clonotype was observed once. Since a much larger clone is just one base distant, this may be a read error. The chain uses TRBV3-1 and TRBJ2-3; unclear D gene. In germline, CDR1 is LGHDT, CDR2 YNNKEL (reference sequence). The CDR3 contains 15 residues. In DNA form, the CDR3 reads TGTGCCAGCGGCCAAGATCCCTGGGGCACAGATACGCAGTATTTT. This translates into CASGQDPWGTDTQYF.

This clonotype has a handful of counts. This rearrangement joins TRBV19 to TRBJ1-2; D remains ambiguous. V was trimmed by 3 bases and J by 8 bases, leaving 13 bases between them. This CDR3 has 13 residues. Germline CDR1 LNHDA, CDR2 SQIVND (reference sequence). The CDR3: CASSMQLQWGYTF. In DNA, the CDR3 is TGTGCCAGTAGTATGCAGCTTCAGTGGGGCTACACCTTC.

This clonotype was seen many times. The rearrangement uses TRBV3-1 and TRBJ1-5; perhaps TRBD1 as D (6 bases). The germline gives CDR1 LGHDT, CDR2 YNNKEL (reference sequence). The CDR3 extends over 21 amino acids. V was shortened by 0 bases and J by 3 bases, with 27 bases between the two germline ends. Here the CDR3 reads CASSQDLHSRQGRHPNQPQHF. As DNA, the CDR3 is TGTGCCAGCAGCCAAGATCTACATTCAAGGCAGGGGCGCCATCCCAATCAGCCCCAGCATTTT.

This clonotype was detected ten times or more. The V call is TRBV6-5, the J call TRBJ2-5; 8 bases match TRBD2. Per germline, CDR1 MNHEY and CDR2 SVGAGI. Trimming took 2 bases from V and 2 from J; bases not matched to a gene: 13. CDR3 length: 18 amino acids. The CDR3 coding sequence is TGTGCCAGCAGTTACAATCATGGTGCGGCGGGGGGTCAAGAGACCCAGTACTTC. Residues: CASSYNHGAAGGQETQYF.

The chain recombines TRBV19 with TRBJ2-5; weak D call: TRBD1 (5 bases). The germline gives CDR1 LNHDA, CDR2 SQIVND (reference sequence). The germline V and J ends were trimmed by 3 bases and 2 bases, with 16 bases remaining between them. The length of the CDR3 is 16 residues. This CDR3 is CASSIPPGPPQETQYF. The CDR3 DNA sequence: TGTGCCAGTAGTATTCCCCCAGGGCCCCCACAAGAGACCCAGTACTTC.

The chain joins TRBV6-5 to TRBJ1-1, with D tentatively TRBD1 (5 bases). The CDR3 is made up of 13 amino acids. Germline CDR1 reads MNHEY; CDR2 reads SVGAGI. Trimming left V 6 bases short and J 2 bases short, with 10 bases between. This CDR3 is CASSMTENTEAFF. The CDR3 DNA is TGTGCCAGCAGCATGACAGAAAACACTGAAGCTTTCTTT.

Many counts were recorded for this clonotype. The chain employs TRBV20-1 and TRBJ1-1, with D perhaps TRBD1 (6 bases). The CDR3 is made up of 13 amino acids. Between the trimmed V and J ends, which lost 1 base and 7 bases, there was a span of 13 bases. The V gene's germline CDR1 is DFQATT and CDR2 SNEGSKA (reference sequence). CDR3 residues: CSARGGHAYEAFF. CDR3 nucleotides: TGCAGTGCTAGAGGGGGACACGCTTATGAAGCTTTCTTT.

The chain links TRBV3-1 to TRBJ2-2; D remains unclear. This CDR3 has 11 residues. Germline CDR1 LGHDT, CDR2 YNNKEL (reference sequence). The germline V and J ends were trimmed by 8 bases and 8 bases, with 9 bases remaining between them. The CDR3 loop reads CASPTMGELFF. The CDR3 nucleotides read TGTGCCAGCCCTACAATGGGGGAGCTGTTTTTT.

The V gene is TRBV5-1, the J gene TRBJ2-7; TRBD2 is a possible D gene (6 bases). This CDR3 is built from 14 residues. V shed 1 base and J shed 1 base, with 9 bases lying between them. CDR1 SGHRS and CDR2 YFSETQ come from the germline V gene. The CDR3 region is CASSLLGGSYEQYF. In DNA, the CDR3 is TGCGCCAGCAGCTTGTTGGGGGGATCCTACGAGCAGTACTTC.

This rearrangement joins TRBV18 to TRBJ1-2; D gene unclear. The CDR3 consists of 14 residues. The ends were cut back, 2 bases at V and 8 bases at J, with 15 bases in the middle. Looked up from germline, CDR1 is KGHSH and CDR2 is LQKENI. The CDR3: CASSPMKVSEGYTF. The DNA for the CDR3 is TGTGCCAGCTCACCAATGAAGGTTTCGGAAGGCTACACCTTC.

This clonotype has a count of ten or more. The chain links TRBV11-2 to TRBJ2-1; 8 nucleotides line up with TRBD2. This CDR3 contains 14 residues. Germline V gene lookup returns CDR1 SGHAT and CDR2 FQNNGV. Losses at the gene ends were 4 bases for V and 3 bases for J; bases not matched to a gene: 2. The CDR3 loop reads CASSSGGDYNEQFF. The CDR3 DNA sequence: TGTGCCAGCAGCTCGGGGGGGGACTACAATGAGCAGTTCTTC.

There are many counts of this clonotype. DNA of the CDR3: TGTGCCAGCAGCTTTGGCGGGACAGCCTACGAGCAGTACTTC. Protein sequence: CASSFGGTAYEQYF. The chain couples TRBV5-5 to TRBJ2-7; weak D call: TRBD1 (7 bases). The CDR3 covers 14 residues. Trimming left V 2 bases short and J 2 bases short, with 11 bases between. Germline CDR1 and CDR2: SGHKS and YYEKEE (reference sequence).

This clonotype was detected many times. The chain couples TRBV6-2 or TRBV6-3 to TRBJ2-1; TRBD2 matches at 7 bases. The CDR3 runs 15 residues. The germline CDR1 and CDR2 sequences are MNHEY and SVGEGT. Germline trimming cut 2 bases from V and 2 bases from J; bases unmatched to any gene: 3. The CDR3 DNA is TGTGCCAGCAGTTACGGTAGCGGGCCCTACAATGAGCAGTTCTTC. Amino acid sequence: CASSYGSGPYNEQFF.

This clonotype appeared a few times. V usage is TRBV7-9 and J usage is TRBJ2-7; D is ambiguous. Trimming pared 4 bases from V and 4 bases from J, leaving 14 bases between. The CDR3 loop spans 14 amino acids. Germline-derived CDR1 and CDR2 are SEHNR and FQNEAQ (reference sequence). This CDR3 reads CASSSEERLYEQYF. The CDR3 bases are TGTGCCAGCAGCTCAGAGGAGCGTCTATACGAGCAGTACTTC.

This clonotype has ten or more counts. The V and J genes are TRBV9 and TRBJ2-3; 7 bases align to TRBD2. V shed 7 bases and J 2 bases; nucleotides not matched to a gene: 7. Germline CDR1 and CDR2: SGDLS and YYNGEE. The CDR3 has 14 amino acids. The CDR3 nucleotides are TGTGCCAGCGACGCGGGAGACGACACAGATACGCAGTATTTT. This sequence encodes CASDAGDDTDTQYF.

This clonotype came up many times. This chain links TRBV27 with TRBJ1-5; TRBD1 agrees at 9 bases. The CDR3 has 13 residues. Germline V gene sequence: CDR1 MNHEY, CDR2 SMNVEV (reference sequence). V lost 10 bases to trimming and J lost 4 bases; unmatched junction nucleotides: 5. The CDR3 nucleotides read TGTGCCACCCGGACAGGGGAAAATCAGCCCCAGCATTTT. As protein: CATRTGENQPQHF.

This clonotype was picked up many times. This chain uses TRBV2 with TRBJ2-1; TRBD2 agrees at 14 bases. Germline CDR1 and CDR2: SNHLY and FYNNEI. The junction had 8 bases not matched to a gene; V was cut back by 6 bases and J by 7 bases. The CDR3 has 16 amino acids. The chain's CDR3 is CASRSPGTSGSNEQFF. The CDR3 DNA reads TGTGCCAGCAGGAGCCCCGGGACTAGCGGGAGTAATGAGCAGTTCTTC.

This clonotype occurred many times. This rearrangement joins TRBV19 to TRBJ2-1, with 7 bases fitting TRBD2. The germline V gene encodes CDR1 LNHDA and CDR2 SQIVND (reference sequence). This CDR3 region has 13 residues. V lost 4 bases to trimming and J lost 4 bases; unmatched junction nucleotides: 1. As DNA, the CDR3 is TGTGCCAGTAGTACTAGCGGTTACAATGAGCAGTTCTTC. The encoded protein is CASSTSGYNEQFF.

The J gene is TRBJ2-7, the V gene TRBV7-9; 7 bases align to TRBD1. In germline, CDR1 is SEHNR, CDR2 FQNEAQ (reference sequence). The CDR3 length is 13 residues. J was trimmed by 6 bases and V by 8 bases; bases with no gene match: 10. The CDR3 loop is CASGEGAGGEQYF. The CDR3 nucleotides read TGTGCCAGCGGCGAAGGGGCAGGGGGCGAGCAGTACTTC.

This clonotype was found many times. The CDR3 region is CASSPGANQPQHF. In DNA, the CDR3 is TGTGCCAGCTCACCCGGCGCTAATCAGCCCCAGCATTTT. The chain employs TRBV18 and TRBJ1-5; D unclear. The CDR3 has 13 residues. CDR1 is KGHSH and CDR2 is LQKENI in the germline V gene. V dropped 3 bases and J dropped 4 bases, with 7 bases sitting between them.

The rearrangement links TRBV24-1 to TRBJ2-1; TRBD2 is a possible D gene (6 bases). The CDR3 consists of 16 residues. Germline V gene lookup returns CDR1 KGHDR and CDR2 SFDVKD. The ends were cut back, 4 bases at V and 4 bases at J, with 16 bases in the middle. In DNA form, the CDR3 reads TGTGCCACCAGTGAACCCGGGACTTCCAAGTACAATGAGCAGTTCTTC. The encoded protein is CATSEPGTSKYNEQFF.

This clonotype has ten or more counts. The chain joins TRBV15 to TRBJ1-3; D gene unclear. V lost 4 bases, J lost 4 bases, and 8 bases lay in between. The CDR3 is made up of 13 amino acids. Germline values: CDR1 LNHNV, CDR2 YYDKDF (reference sequence). CDR3: CATSTKSGNTIYF. Written as DNA, the CDR3 is TGTGCCACCAGCACCAAGTCGGGAAACACCATATATTTT.

Regarding this clonotype: This CDR3 fails to terminate in the conserved phenylalanine or tryptophan, so it likely reflects a read error. The rearrangement links TRBV5-1 to TRBJ2-3, with TRBD2 identical over 8 bases. CDR1 SGHRS and CDR2 YFSETQ come from the germline V gene. The CDR3 spans 14 residues. With 4 bases clipped from V and 2 bases from J, the junction kept 3 bases outside the gene matches. The CDR3 bases are TGCGCCAGCAGCGGCGGGGGGCCCACAGATACGCAGTATCTT. Amino acids: CASSGGGPTDTQYL.

The rearrangement joins TRBV19 to TRBJ2-1, with 12 nucleotides matching TRBD2. The CDR3 spans 16 residues. Trimming at V came to 7 bases and at J to 1 base, leaving 5 bases not matched to a gene. The V gene's germline CDR1 is LNHDA and CDR2 SQIVND (reference sequence). The CDR3 region is CASKLAGGRSYNEQFF. The CDR3 DNA reads TGTGCCAGTAAGCTAGCGGGAGGGAGGTCCTACAATGAGCAGTTCTTC. Full variable domain (missing parts from reference TRBV19 and TRBJ2-1): DGGITQSPKYLFRKEGQNVTLSCEQNLNHDAMYWYRQDPGQGLRLIYYSQIVNDFQKGDIAEGYSVSREKKESFPLTVTSAQKNPTAFYLCASKLAGGRSYNEQFFGPGTRLTVL.

This chain connects TRBV28 to TRBJ2-1, with 11 bases aligning to TRBD1. Germline V lookup: CDR1 MDHEN, CDR2 SYDVKM. V was pared by 5 bases and J by 1 base, with 7 bases of the junction left unmatched. The length of the CDR3 is 17 residues. This chain's CDR3 is CASSLGQGAGSYNEQFF. DNA of the CDR3: TGTGCCAGCAGTCTAGGACAGGGGGCAGGGTCCTACAATGAGCAGTTCTTC.

This clonotype was observed at least ten times. The chain links TRBV2 to TRBJ2-2, with TRBD1 matching 10 bases. This CDR3 region has 14 residues. Per the germline V gene, CDR1 is SNHLY and CDR2 is FYNNEI. J was trimmed by 6 bases and V by 11 bases; bases with no gene match: 9. CDR3 nucleotides: TGTGCCTGCCGGGACAGGGGTTGGGCCGGGGAGCTGTTTTTT. This encodes CACRDRGWAGELFF.

In this sample, this clonotype turned up a few times. DNA for the CDR3: TGCGCCAGCAGGGAACAGGGGGCCACTGAAGCTTTCTTT. Amino acids: CASREQGATEAFF. The V gene is TRBV10-2, the J gene TRBJ1-1, with TRBD1 matching 9 bases. The J segment lost 4 bases and the V segment lost 6 bases, leaving 3 bases of the junction unmatched. The CDR3 extends over 13 amino acids. CDR1 and CDR2 (germline): WSHSY, SAAADI.

This sequence joins TRBV7-9 and TRBJ2-5; D could derive from TRBD1 or TRBD2 (5 bases each). Trimming left V 5 bases short and J 2 bases short, with 12 bases between. The CDR3 spans 14 residues. Germline CDR1 and CDR2: SEHNR and FQNEAQ (reference sequence). CDR3 in DNA: TGTGCCAGCAGCCCCCGGGACGGACAAGAGACCCAGTACTTC. Translated, it gives CASSPRDGQETQYF.

On this clonotype itself: Mismatch with germline at one junction end may stem from a read error. V is TRBV11-2 and J is TRBJ2-5; 15 bases line up with TRBD2. This CDR3 region has 19 residues. CDR1 is SGHAT and CDR2 is FQNNGV in the germline V gene. The CDR3 here is CASSQEPGLAGGNQETQYF. CDR3 DNA sequence: TGCGCCAGCAGCCAAGAGCCGGGACTAGCGGGGGGAAATCAAGAGACCCAGTACTTC.

This clonotype was observed at least ten times. The chain links TRBV2 to TRBJ1-5; D gene unclear. CDR1 and CDR2 (germline): SNHLY, FYNNEI. The V gene lost 2 bases and the J gene lost 7 bases, with 12 bases spanning the gap. The CDR3 consists of 14 residues. CDR3 in amino acids: CASSENHPTQPQHF. CDR3 bases: TGTGCCAGCAGTGAAAATCATCCCACACAGCCCCAGCATTTT.

The table lists this clonotype with many counts. This chain uses TRBV12-3 or TRBV12-4 with TRBJ2-1; D is possibly TRBD2 (7 bases). V was shortened by 4 bases and J by 4 bases, with 23 bases between the two germline ends. The CDR3 totals 18 residues. In DNA form, the CDR3 reads TGTGCCAGCAGTTCCACACCAAGGGAGGGAAGGGGGTACAATGAGCAGTTCTTC. It specifies CASSSTPREGRGYNEQFF.